This T cell receptor (beta chain) originates from a study of cytomegalovirus exposure and HLA in healthy donors. General observations from the study: Among CMV-associated TCR beta chains, most appeared HLA-restricted in a later analysis. Later findings reportedly placed an Asian-associated ancestry cluster below the approximately 650-donor mean for N-insertions.

Remarks on this clone: Its antigen is not known.

The CDR3 runs to 13 residues. Germline values: CDR1 LGHNA, CDR2 YNFKEQ. Trimming removed 5 bases from V and 7 bases from J; junction bases left unmatched: 4. 60 Vbeta and 13 Jbeta primers were used in PCR. Profiling relied on immunoSEQ multiplex PCR, and the TCRdb table lists in-frame clones only, not all of them. The table shows roughly 190,000 clones, with roughly 84% occurring only once. The specimen sequenced was PBMCs. The J gene is TRBJ1-1, the V gene TRBV4-2, with TRBD1 matching over 10 bases. The sequence derives from a woman aged 45-65 years in good health and CMV-seropositive. For the CDR3, the DNA is TGTGCCAGCAGCTCCGGGACAGGGGATGAAGCTTTCTTT. The encoded protein is CASSSGTGDEAFF.